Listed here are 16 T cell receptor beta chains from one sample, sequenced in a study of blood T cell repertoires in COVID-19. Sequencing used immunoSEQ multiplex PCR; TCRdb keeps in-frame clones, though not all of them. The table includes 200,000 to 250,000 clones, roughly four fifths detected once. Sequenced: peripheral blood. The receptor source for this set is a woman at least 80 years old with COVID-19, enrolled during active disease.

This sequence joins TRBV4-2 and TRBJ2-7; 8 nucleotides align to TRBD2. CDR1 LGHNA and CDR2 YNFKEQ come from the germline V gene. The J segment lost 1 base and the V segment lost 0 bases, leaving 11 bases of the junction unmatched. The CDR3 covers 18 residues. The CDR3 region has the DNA TGTGCCAGCAGCCAAGAGTTGGCAGTAGGGACTAGGTCCTACGAGCAGTACTTC. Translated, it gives CASSQELAVGTRSYEQYF.

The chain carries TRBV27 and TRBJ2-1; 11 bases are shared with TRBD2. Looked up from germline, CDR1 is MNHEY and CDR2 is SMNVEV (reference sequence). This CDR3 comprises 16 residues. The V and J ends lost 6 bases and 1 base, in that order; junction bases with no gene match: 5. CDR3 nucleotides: TGTGCCAGCAGCCCCCTAGCGGGAGGATCCTACAATGAGCAGTTCTTC. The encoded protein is CASSPLAGGSYNEQFF.

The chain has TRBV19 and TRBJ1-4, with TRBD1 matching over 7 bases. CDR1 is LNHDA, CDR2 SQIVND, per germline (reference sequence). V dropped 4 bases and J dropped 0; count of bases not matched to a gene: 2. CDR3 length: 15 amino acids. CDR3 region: CASSTGTATNEKLFF. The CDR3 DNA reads TGTGCCAGTAGTACCGGGACAGCAACTAATGAAAAACTGTTTTTT.

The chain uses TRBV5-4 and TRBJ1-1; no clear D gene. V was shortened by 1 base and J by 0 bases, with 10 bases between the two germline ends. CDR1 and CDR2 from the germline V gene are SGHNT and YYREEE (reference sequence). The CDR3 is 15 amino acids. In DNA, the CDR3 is TGTGCCAGCAGCTTGCTAGGCAGAATGAACACTGAAGCTTTCTTT. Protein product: CASSLLGRMNTEAFF.

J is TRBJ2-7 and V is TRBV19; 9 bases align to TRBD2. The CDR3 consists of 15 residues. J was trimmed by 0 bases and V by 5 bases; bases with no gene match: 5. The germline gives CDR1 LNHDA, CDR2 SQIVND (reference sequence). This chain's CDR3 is CASSVGLALSYEQYF. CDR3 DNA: TGTGCCAGTAGTGTTGGACTAGCGCTCTCCTACGAGCAGTACTTC. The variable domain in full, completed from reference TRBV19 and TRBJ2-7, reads DGGITQSPKYLFRKEGQNVTLSCEQNLNHDAMYWYRQDPGQGLRLIYYSQIVNDFQKGDIAEGYSVSREKKESFPLTVTSAQKNPTAFYLCASSVGLALSYEQYFGPGTRLTVT.

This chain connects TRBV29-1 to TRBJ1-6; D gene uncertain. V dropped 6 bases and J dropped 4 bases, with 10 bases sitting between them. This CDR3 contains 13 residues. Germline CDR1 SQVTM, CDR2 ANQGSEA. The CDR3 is CSVPGTYNSPLHF. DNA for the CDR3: TGCAGCGTCCCAGGTACGTATAATTCACCCCTCCACTTT. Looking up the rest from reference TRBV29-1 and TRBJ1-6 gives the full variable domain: SAVISQKPSRDICQRGTSLTIQCQVDSQVTMMFWYRQQPGQSLTLIATANQGSEATYESGFVIDKFPISRPNLTFSTLTVSNMSPEDSSIYLCSVPGTYNSPLHFGNGTRLTVT.

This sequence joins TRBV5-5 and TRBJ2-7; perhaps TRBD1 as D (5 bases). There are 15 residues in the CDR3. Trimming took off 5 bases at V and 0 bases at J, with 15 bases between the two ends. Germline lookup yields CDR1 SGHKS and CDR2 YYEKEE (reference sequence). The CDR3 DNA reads TGTGCCAGCAGACAAAGTCCGACAGACTCCTACGAGCAGTACTTC. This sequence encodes CASRQSPTDSYEQYF.

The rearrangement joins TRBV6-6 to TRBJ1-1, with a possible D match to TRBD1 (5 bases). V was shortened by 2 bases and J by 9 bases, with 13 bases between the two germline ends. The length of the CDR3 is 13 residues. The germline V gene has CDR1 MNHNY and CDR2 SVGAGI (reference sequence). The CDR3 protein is CASSYEPGLKAFF. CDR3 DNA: TGTGCCAGCAGTTACGAACCGGGACTCAAAGCTTTCTTT.

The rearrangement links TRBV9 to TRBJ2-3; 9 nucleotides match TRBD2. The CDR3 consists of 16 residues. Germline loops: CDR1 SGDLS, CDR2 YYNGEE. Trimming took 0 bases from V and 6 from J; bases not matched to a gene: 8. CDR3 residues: CASSVASSGGRDTQYF. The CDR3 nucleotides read TGTGCCAGCAGCGTAGCCTCCAGCGGGGGGAGGGATACGCAGTATTTT. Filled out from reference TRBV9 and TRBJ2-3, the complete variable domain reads DSGVTQTPKHLITATGQRVTLRCSPRSGDLSVYWYQQSLDQGLQFLIQYYNGEERAKGNILERFSAQQFPDLHSELNLSSLELGDSALYFCASSVASSGGRDTQYFGPGTRLTVL.

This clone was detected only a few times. For the CDR3, the DNA is TGTGCCACCAGTGTCCTACAGGGGCTCTACGAGCAGTACTTC. It encodes CATSVLQGLYEQYF. The gene calls are TRBV24-1 and TRBJ2-7; 7 bases map to TRBD1. Germline V gene sequence: CDR1 KGHDR, CDR2 SFDVKD. V shed 5 bases, J shed 3 bases, and the junction held 6 bases outside the gene matches. The CDR3 length is 14 residues.

CDR3 loop: CASRAQEAGNTIYF. CDR3 in DNA: TGTGCCAGCAGAGCCCAAGAAGCTGGAAACACCATATATTTT. This chain links TRBV2 with TRBJ1-3, with D unresolved. Germline CDR1 reads SNHLY; CDR2 reads FYNNEI. The CDR3 sequence is 14 residues long. Trimming removed 6 bases at V and 2 bases at J, with 11 bases between.

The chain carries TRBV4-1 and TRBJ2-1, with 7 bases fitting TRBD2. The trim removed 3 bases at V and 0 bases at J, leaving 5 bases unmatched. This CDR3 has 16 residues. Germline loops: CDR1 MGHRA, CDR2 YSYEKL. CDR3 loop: CASSQGLAVSYNEQFF. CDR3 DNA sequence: TGCGCCAGCAGCCAGGGCCTAGCGGTCTCCTACAATGAGCAGTTCTTC.

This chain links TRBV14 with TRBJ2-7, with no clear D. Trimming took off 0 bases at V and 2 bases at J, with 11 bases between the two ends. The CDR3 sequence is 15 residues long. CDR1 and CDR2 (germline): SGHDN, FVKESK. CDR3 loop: CASSQDRVRAYEQYF. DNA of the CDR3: TGTGCCAGCAGCCAAGACCGGGTGAGAGCCTACGAGCAGTACTTC.

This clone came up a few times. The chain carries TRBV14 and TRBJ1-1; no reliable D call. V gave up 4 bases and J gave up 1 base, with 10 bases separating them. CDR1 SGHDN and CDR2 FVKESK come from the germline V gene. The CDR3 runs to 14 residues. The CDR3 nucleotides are TGTGCCAGCAGCCTCTTCTTCGGGAACACTGAAGCTTTCTTT. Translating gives CASSLFFGNTEAFF.

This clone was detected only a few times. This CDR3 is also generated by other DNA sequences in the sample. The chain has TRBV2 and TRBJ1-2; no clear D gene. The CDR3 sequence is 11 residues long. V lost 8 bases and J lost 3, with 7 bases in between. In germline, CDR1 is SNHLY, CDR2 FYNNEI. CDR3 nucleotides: TGTGCCAGCGTAAGAGACTATGGCTACACCTTC. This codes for CASVRDYGYTF.

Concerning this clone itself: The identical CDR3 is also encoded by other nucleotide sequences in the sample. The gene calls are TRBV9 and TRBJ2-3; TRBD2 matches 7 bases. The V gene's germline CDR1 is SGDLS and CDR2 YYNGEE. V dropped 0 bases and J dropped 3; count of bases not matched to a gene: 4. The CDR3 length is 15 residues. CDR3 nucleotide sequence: TGTGCCAGCAGCGTAGGACCAGCGGGGACAGATACGCAGTATTTT. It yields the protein CASSVGPAGTDTQYF.